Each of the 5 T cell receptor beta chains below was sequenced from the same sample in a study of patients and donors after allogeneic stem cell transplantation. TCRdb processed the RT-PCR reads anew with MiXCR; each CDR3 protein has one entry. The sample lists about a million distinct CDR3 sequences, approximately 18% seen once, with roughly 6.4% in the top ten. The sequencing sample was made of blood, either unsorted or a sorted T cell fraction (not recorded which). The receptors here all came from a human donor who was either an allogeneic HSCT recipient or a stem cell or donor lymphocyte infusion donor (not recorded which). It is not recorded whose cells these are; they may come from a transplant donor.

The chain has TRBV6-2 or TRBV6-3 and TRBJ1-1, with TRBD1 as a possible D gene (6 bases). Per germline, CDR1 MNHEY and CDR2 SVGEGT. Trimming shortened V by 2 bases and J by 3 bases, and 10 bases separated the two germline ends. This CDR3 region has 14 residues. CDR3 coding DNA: TGTGCCAGCAGTTACCAGGGGCGGCACACTGAAGCTTTCTTT. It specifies CASSYQGRHTEAFF.

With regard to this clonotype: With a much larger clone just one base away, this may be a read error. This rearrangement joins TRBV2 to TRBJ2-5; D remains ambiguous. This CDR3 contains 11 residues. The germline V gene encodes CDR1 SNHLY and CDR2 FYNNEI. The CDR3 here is CASSEQGTQYF. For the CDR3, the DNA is TGTGCCAGCAGTGAACAAGGGACCCAGTACTTC.

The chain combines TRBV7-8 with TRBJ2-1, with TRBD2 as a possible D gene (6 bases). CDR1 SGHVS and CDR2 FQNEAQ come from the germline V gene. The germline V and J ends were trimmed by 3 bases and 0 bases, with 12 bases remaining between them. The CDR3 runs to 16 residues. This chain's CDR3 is CASSLNAGSSYNEQFF. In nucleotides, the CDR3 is TGTGCCAGCAGCTTGAATGCGGGGAGCTCCTACAATGAGCAGTTCTTC.

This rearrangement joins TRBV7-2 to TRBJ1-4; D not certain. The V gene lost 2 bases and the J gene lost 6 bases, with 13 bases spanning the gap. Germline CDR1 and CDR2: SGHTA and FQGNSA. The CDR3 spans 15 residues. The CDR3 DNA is TGTGCCAGCAGCTTATCGCAGTCCCCTTATGAAAAACTGTTTTTT. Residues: CASSLSQSPYEKLFF.

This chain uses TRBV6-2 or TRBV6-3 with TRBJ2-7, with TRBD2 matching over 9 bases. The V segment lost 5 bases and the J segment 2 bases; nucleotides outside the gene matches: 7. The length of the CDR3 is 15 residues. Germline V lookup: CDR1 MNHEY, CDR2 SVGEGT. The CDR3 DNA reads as TGTGCCAGCAGTAGGCTAGCGGGACGCCCCTACGAGCAGTACTTC. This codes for CASSRLAGRPYEQYF.